This entry lists 4 T cell receptor beta chains sequenced from one sample in a study of identical twins. TCRdb independently ran MiXCR on the 5' RACE reads; one entry per CDR3 protein. Altogether approximately 550,000 distinct CDR3 sequences are present, around 20% being singletons, with the ten largest covering more than 0.4%. A further study also used this sample, focusing on yellow fever vaccine responses in identical twins.

The sample consisted of CD4+ T cells sorted from blood. These receptors were collected from a woman between 18 and 29 years old in good health.

J is TRBJ2-3 and V is TRBV27; TRBD2 is a possible D gene (6 bases). The CDR3 sequence is 13 residues long. The germline gives CDR1 MNHEY, CDR2 SMNVEV (reference sequence). With 6 bases removed from V and 5 bases from J, the gap between germline ends came to 12 bases. The CDR3 DNA sequence: TGTGCCAGCAGGTGGAGGGGAGGAGATACGCAGTATTTT. Its protein product is CASRWRGGDTQYF.

This clonotype was recorded a few times. The chain uses TRBV28 and TRBJ2-7; 10 bases match TRBD1. The CDR3 totals 15 residues. CDR1 is MDHEN and CDR2 is SYDVKM in the germline V gene. The ends lost 4 bases at V and 7 bases at J; junction bases unmatched: 10. The CDR3 here is CASSYEGQGVGEQYF. For the CDR3, the DNA is TGTGCCAGCAGTTACGAAGGACAGGGGGTAGGAGAGCAGTACTTC.

This clonotype was observed a handful of times. The chain links TRBV5-1 to TRBJ1-1; TRBD1 matches 8 bases. V shed 3 bases, J shed 9 bases, and the junction held 4 bases outside the gene matches. The germline V gene encodes CDR1 SGHRS and CDR2 YFSETQ. The CDR3 sequence is 12 residues long. The CDR3 protein is CASSWDRSKAFF. The CDR3 DNA is TGCGCCAGCAGCTGGGACAGGTCTAAAGCTTTCTTT.

The rearrangement links TRBV20-1 to TRBJ2-1; TRBD2 might be the D (7 bases). CDR1 is DFQATT and CDR2 is SNEGSKA in the germline V gene (reference sequence). Trimming left V 6 bases short and J 10 bases short, with 19 bases between. The CDR3 sequence is 13 residues long. CDR3 sequence: CSAPPWGGREQFF. CDR3 sequence (DNA): TGCAGTGCCCCCCCCTGGGGGGGCCGCGAGCAGTTCTTC.